The 19 T cell receptor beta chains in this list originate from one sample, sequenced in a study of blood T cell repertoires in COVID-19. Some clones are missing from TCRdb's copy, which holds only in-frame ones; the method was immunoSEQ multiplex PCR. The sample yields 160,000 or so clones, about 83% seen once. The sequenced sample consisted of peripheral blood. The receptors were sampled from a man in his 70s who had recovered from COVID-19.

This rearrangement joins TRBV6-5 to TRBJ2-2; 8 nucleotides agree with TRBD2. The CDR3 sequence is 14 residues long. CDR1 is MNHEY and CDR2 is SVGAGI in the germline V gene. J was trimmed by 3 bases and V by 6 bases; bases with no gene match: 3. In DNA, the CDR3 is TGTGCCAGCAGCCTACTAGCGGACACCGGGGAGCTGTTTTTT. Its protein product is CASSLLADTGELFF.

The chain has TRBV9 and TRBJ2-2, with 8 bases fitting TRBD2. V trimming: 3 bases; J trimming: 4 bases; junction bases outside the gene matches: 8. Germline CDR1 reads SGDLS; CDR2 reads YYNGEE. The CDR3 is made up of 16 amino acids. CDR3 DNA: TGTGCCAGCAGCGGAGGAGCGGGAGTCGGCACCGGGGAGCTGTTTTTT. Encoded protein: CASSGGAGVGTGELFF.

The J gene is TRBJ2-7, the V gene TRBV27; possibly TRBD2 for D (5 bases). CDR1 MNHEY and CDR2 SMNVEV come from the germline V gene (reference sequence). The germline V and J ends were trimmed by 10 bases and 5 bases, with 12 bases remaining between them. The length of the CDR3 is 11 residues. CDR3 bases: TGTGCCATCGGAGGAGGCCACGAGCAGTACTTC. Protein product: CAIGGGHEQYF.

The rearrangement joins TRBV6-6 to TRBJ2-2; TRBD2 aligns across 10 bases. The CDR3 consists of 14 residues. The V gene's germline CDR1 is MNHNY and CDR2 SVGAGI (reference sequence). J was trimmed by 6 bases and V by 7 bases; bases with no gene match: 5. The CDR3 DNA follows: TGTGCCAGCAATAGGGGACTAGCGTCCGGGGAGCTGTTTTTT. Protein: CASNRGLASGELFF.

The chain recombines TRBV6-1 with TRBJ2-7; possible D gene TRBD1, 5 bases. This CDR3 is 12 amino acids long. Germline V CDR1 and CDR2: MNHNS, SASEGT. Between the trimmed V and J ends, which lost 2 bases and 7 bases, there was a span of 9 bases. CDR3 in amino acids: CASSEQGLEQYF. DNA of the CDR3: TGTGCCAGCAGTGAACAGGGTTTGGAGCAGTACTTC.

This clone was observed a handful of times. The rearrangement joins TRBV28 to TRBJ1-6; D gene uncertain. There are 12 residues in the CDR3. Germline-derived CDR1 and CDR2 are MDHEN and SYDVKM. Trimming left V 7 bases short and J 11 bases short, with 12 bases between. The CDR3 here is CASTDIGPPLHF. CDR3 coding DNA: TGTGCCAGCACTGACATTGGCCCACCCCTCCACTTT.

This rearrangement joins TRBV2 to TRBJ1-6; 9 bases are shared with TRBD1. Germline loops: CDR1 SNHLY, CDR2 FYNNEI. V was clipped by 6 bases and J by 12 bases; unmatched bases: 12. The CDR3 is 15 amino acids. The CDR3: CASRNRQGELVPLHF. The DNA for the CDR3 is TGTGCCAGCAGGAATAGACAGGGGGAGTTAGTACCCCTCCACTTT.

The rearrangement uses TRBV7-6 and TRBJ2-2, with TRBD1 matching over 10 bases. The CDR3 runs to 17 residues. V lost 5 bases and J lost 4; bases outside the gene matches: 10. The germline V gene encodes CDR1 SGHVS and CDR2 FNYEAQ. CDR3 sequence: CASSPVVGQGTTGELFF. In nucleotides, the CDR3 is TGTGCCAGCAGCCCCGTAGTGGGACAGGGGACCACCGGGGAGCTGTTTTTT.

V is TRBV14 and J is TRBJ2-2; D possibly corresponds to TRBD2 (6 bases). V gave up 5 bases and J gave up 6 bases, with 10 bases separating them. The germline V gene has CDR1 SGHDN and CDR2 FVKESK. The CDR3 loop spans 13 amino acids. CDR3 loop: CASSTRLAGELFF. CDR3 nucleotide sequence: TGTGCCAGCAGCACCCGACTAGCCGGGGAGCTGTTTTTT.

This chain uses TRBV7-3 with TRBJ2-2, with a tentative D call TRBD1 (6 bases). V shed 4 bases and J shed 0 bases, with 9 bases lying between them. Germline CDR1 reads SGHTA; CDR2 reads FQGTGA. This CDR3 has 15 amino acids. The CDR3 DNA is TGTGCCAGCAGCTCACAGGGAGCGAACACCGGGGAGCTGTTTTTT. This encodes CASSSQGANTGELFF.

The sample holds a few counts of this clone. The V call is TRBV5-4, the J call TRBJ2-7; D remains unclear. The germline V and J ends were trimmed by 2 bases and 3 bases, with 6 bases remaining between them. Germline loops: CDR1 SGHNT, CDR2 YYREEE (reference sequence). This CDR3 spans 12 amino acids. CDR3 residues: CASSFPGYEQYF. The CDR3, as DNA: TGTGCCAGCAGCTTCCCAGGCTACGAGCAGTACTTC. Based on the CDR3 plus reference TRBV5-4 and TRBJ2-7, the full variable domain is ETGVTQSPTHLIKTRGQQVTLRCSSQSGHNTVSWYQQALGQGPQFIFQYYREEENGRGNFPPRFSGLQFPNYSSELNVNALELDDSALYLCASSFPGYEQYFGPGTRLTVT.

The CDR3 nucleotides read TGTGCCAGCAGCTGGTTGGGACAGAAGAATGAAAAACTGTTTTTT. It specifies CASSWLGQKNEKLFF. This chain joins TRBV12-1 and TRBJ1-4; the DNA was not used to check the table's D call, TRBD1. TRBV12-1 is a pseudogene. The CDR3 is 15 amino acids.

This clone was picked up a small number of times. The rearrangement uses TRBV12-3 or TRBV12-4 and TRBJ1-1; the D is unclear. Trimming took off 8 bases at V and 10 bases at J, with 17 bases between the two ends. The CDR3 length is 12 residues. The CDR3 bases are TGTGCCAGCTCCCTAGGTGGGAGGACAGCTTTCTTT. It codes for CASSLGGRTAFF.

This clone was picked up one time. J is TRBJ2-5 and V is TRBV5-4; 8 positions agree with TRBD2. V dropped 1 base and J dropped 5; count of bases not matched to a gene: 10. Germline V gene sequence: CDR1 SGHNT, CDR2 YYREEE (reference sequence). CDR3 length: 16 residues. CDR3 sequence: CASSLTGGGTAETQYF. In nucleotides, the CDR3 is TGTGCCAGCAGCTTGACCGGGGGGGGGACGGCGGAGACCCAGTACTTC.

The chain joins TRBV4-3 to TRBJ2-7, with TRBD2 matching 7 bases. The V gene's germline CDR1 is LGHNA and CDR2 YSLEER. This CDR3 comprises 16 residues. V dropped 1 base and J dropped 3; count of bases not matched to a gene: 9. This CDR3 reads CASSQGRGTGLYEQYF. The CDR3 DNA sequence: TGCGCCAGCAGCCAAGGGCGGGGGACGGGTCTCTACGAGCAGTACTTC.

This clone has a handful of counts. The chain is built from TRBV18 and TRBJ2-3; the D gene is possibly TRBD2 (5 bases). The CDR3 runs to 14 residues. Trimming removed 6 bases at V and 2 bases at J, with 12 bases between. In germline, CDR1 is KGHSH, CDR2 LQKENI. CDR3 residues: CASSPMGATDTQYF. The DNA of the CDR3 is TGTGCCAGCTCGCCCATGGGAGCCACAGATACGCAGTATTTT.

The chain has TRBV20-1 and TRBJ2-3, with D uncertain. Germline loops: CDR1 DFQATT, CDR2 SNEGSKA (reference sequence). This CDR3 is 10 amino acids long. Trimming removed 4 bases at V and 5 bases at J, with 4 bases between. DNA of the CDR3: TGCAGTGCTAAACAAGATACGCAGTATTTT. Its protein product is CSAKQDTQYF.

The sample holds a few counts of this clone. This chain links TRBV6-6 with TRBJ2-1; a possible D gene is TRBD1 (6 bases). The V gene's germline CDR1 is MNHNY and CDR2 SVGAGI (reference sequence). This CDR3 has 16 residues. V was clipped by 2 bases and J by 9 bases, with 20 bases between them. Here the CDR3 DNA reads TGTGCCAGCAGTTACGGTGGTGGGGGCATAGGGGGTGAGCAGTTCTTC. Protein: CASSYGGGGIGGEQFF.

CDR3 sequence reads: CASSPGQGSGGELFF. CDR3 DNA sequence: TGTGCCAGCTCACCAGGACAGGGGTCTGGCGGGGAGCTGTTTTTT. The chain combines TRBV18 with TRBJ2-2, with TRBD1 identical over 9 bases. V lost 2 bases to trimming and J lost 7 bases; unmatched junction nucleotides: 5. The CDR3 spans 15 residues. Germline CDR1 reads KGHSH; CDR2 reads LQKENI.